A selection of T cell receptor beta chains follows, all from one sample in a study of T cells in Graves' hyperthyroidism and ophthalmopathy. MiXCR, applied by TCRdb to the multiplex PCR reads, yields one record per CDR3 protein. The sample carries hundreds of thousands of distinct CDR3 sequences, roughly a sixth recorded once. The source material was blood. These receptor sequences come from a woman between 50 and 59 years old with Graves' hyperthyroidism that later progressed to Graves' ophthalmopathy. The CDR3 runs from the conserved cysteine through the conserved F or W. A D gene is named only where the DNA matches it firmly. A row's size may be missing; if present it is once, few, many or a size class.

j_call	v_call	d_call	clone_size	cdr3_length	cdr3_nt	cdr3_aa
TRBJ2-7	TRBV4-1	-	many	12	TGTGCCAGCAGCCAAGAAGGCTACGAGCAGTACTTC	CASSQEGYEQYF
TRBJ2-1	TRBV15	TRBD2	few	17	TGTGCCACCAGCAGAGATCGAAGACTAGCGGGGGGGGCATTGCAGTTCTTC	CATSRDRRLAGGALQFF
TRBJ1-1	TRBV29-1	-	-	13	TGCAGCTTAACTGACAGGAAGAACACTGAAGCTTTCTTT	CSLTDRKNTEAFF
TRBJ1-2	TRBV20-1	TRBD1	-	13	TGCGGCAAGAAACCGGGACAGGGGTGGGGCTACACCTTC	CGKKPGQGWGYTF
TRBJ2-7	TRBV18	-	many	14	TGTGCCAGCTCACCACCGAACAGGCAAAACGAGCAGTACTTC	CASSPPNRQNEQYF
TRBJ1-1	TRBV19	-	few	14	TGTGCCAGTAGTATCACACAGGGGAACACTGAAGCTTTCTTT	CASSITQGNTEAFF
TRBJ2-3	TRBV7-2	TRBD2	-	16	TGTGCCAGCAGCTGGTCTGGGGGGGAAGGAGCAGATACGCAGTATTTT	CASSWSGGEGADTQYF
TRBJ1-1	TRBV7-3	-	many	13	TGTGCCAGCAGCGAAGACAGGAACACTGAAGCTTTCTTT	CASSEDRNTEAFF
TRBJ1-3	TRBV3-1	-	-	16	TGTGCCAGCAGCCTTCAGACCGGACAAACGGGAAACACCACATATTTT	CASSLQTGQTGNTTYF
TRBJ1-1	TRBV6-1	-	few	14	TGTGCCAGCAGTGAACTGGGTCTGAACACTGAAGCTTTCTTT	CASSELGLNTEAFF
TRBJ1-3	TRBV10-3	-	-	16	TGTGCCATCAGTGAGTCCCGGGGAGCCTCTGGAAACACCATATATTTT	CAISESRGASGNTIYF
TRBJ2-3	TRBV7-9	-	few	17	TGTGCCAGCACCCACTGGGGACTGGACTCTAGCACAGATACGCAGTATTTT	CASTHWGLDSSTDTQYF
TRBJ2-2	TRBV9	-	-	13	TGTGCCAGCAGCGTTCAGCGTTCCGGGGAGCTGTTTTTT	CASSVQRSGELFF
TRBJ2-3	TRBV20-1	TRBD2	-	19	TGCAGTGCTTCCACGCTCGGGCTAGCGGAGACTTATAGCACAGATACGCAGTATTTT	CSASTLGLAETYSTDTQYF
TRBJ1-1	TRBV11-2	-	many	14	TGTGCCAGCAGCTTAGGGCCAGGTAGAACTGAAGCTTTCTTT	CASSLGPGRTEAFF
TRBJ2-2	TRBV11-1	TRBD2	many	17	TGTGCCAGCAGTCCGACTAGCGGGGGCCTGAACACCGGGGAGCTGTTTTTT	CASSPTSGGLNTGELFF
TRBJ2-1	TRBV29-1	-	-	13	TGCAGCGTTCGTGGTGGCAGGGACAATGAGCAGTTCTTC	CSVRGGRDNEQFF
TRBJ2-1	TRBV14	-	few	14	TGTGCCAGCAGCCAAGATGTCTTATACAATGAGCAGTTCTTC	CASSQDVLYNEQFF
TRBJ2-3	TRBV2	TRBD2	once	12	TGTGCCAGCAGCGGGGGGGGGAATACGCAGTATTTT	CASSGGGNTQYF
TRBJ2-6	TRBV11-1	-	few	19	TGTGCCAGCAGCTTTGTTAGAAAACAGGGCAAAACTGGGGCCAACGTCCTGACTTTC	CASSFVRKQGKTGANVLTF
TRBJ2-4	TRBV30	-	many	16	TGTGCCTGGAGTAGAATTCGGGGATTAGCCAAAAACATTCAGTACTTC	CAWSRIRGLAKNIQYF
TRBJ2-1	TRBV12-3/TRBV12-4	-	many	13	TGTGCCAGCAGTTTTCTCCAGGGCAATGAGCAGTTCTTC	CASSFLQGNEQFF
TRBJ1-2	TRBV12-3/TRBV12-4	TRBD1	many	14	TGTGCCAGCAGTTTAGGAGGACAGGGAGGCGGCTACACCTTC	CASSLGGQGGGYTF
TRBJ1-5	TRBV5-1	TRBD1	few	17	TGCGCCAGCAGCTTGGCCCCAGGACAGGGTAGGGATCAGCCCCAGCATTTT	CASSLAPGQGRDQPQHF
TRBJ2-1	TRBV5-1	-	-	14	TGCGCCAGCAGCTTGCGGACAGCCGACAATGAGCAGTTCTTC	CASSLRTADNEQFF
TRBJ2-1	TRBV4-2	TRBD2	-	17	TGTGCCAGCAGCCAAGATTACAGAAGCGGGGGGGCTAATGAACAGTTCTTC	CASSQDYRSGGANEQFF
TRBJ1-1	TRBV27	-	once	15	TGTGCCAGCAGTTTAGCGGGGGGGGGGGGGCCTGAAGCTTTCTTT	CASSLAGGGGPEAFF
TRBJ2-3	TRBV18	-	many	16	TGTGCCAGCTCACCACCCTCGGGGCACCTCACAGATACGCAGTATTTT	CASSPPSGHLTDTQYF
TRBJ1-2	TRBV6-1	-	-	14	TGTGCCAGCAGTGAAGCGCTAAGAAGGACTCCAGTCACCTTC	CASSEALRRTPVTF
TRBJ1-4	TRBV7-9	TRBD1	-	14	TGTGCCAGCAGCAAGGGACAGGGTAGAGAAAAACTGTTTTTT	CASSKGQGREKLFF
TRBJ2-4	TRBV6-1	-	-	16	TGTGCCAGCAGTGATCTGGAGGCCAGGACAAAAAACATTCAGTACTTC	CASSDLEARTKNIQYF
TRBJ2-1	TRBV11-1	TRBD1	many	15	TGTGCCAGCAGCTCGGGACAGAGCTATTACAATGAGCAGTTCTTC	CASSSGQSYYNEQFF
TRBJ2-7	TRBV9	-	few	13	TGTGCCAGCAGCGCTGAGGGTGTTGGCGAGCAGTACTTC	CASSAEGVGEQYF
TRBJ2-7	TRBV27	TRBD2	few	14	TGTGCCAGCAGTTTAACCGGACTAGCGAGAGAGCAGTACTTC	CASSLTGLAREQYF
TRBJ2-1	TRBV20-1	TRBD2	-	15	TGCAGTGCTCTAGAGCGAGGCGGGGGGGGTAATGAGCAGTTCTTC	CSALERGGGGNEQFF
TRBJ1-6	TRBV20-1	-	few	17	TGCAGTACCAGGGATCGGGTTTTCAGGTCCTATAATTCACCCCTCCACTTT	CSTRDRVFRSYNSPLHF